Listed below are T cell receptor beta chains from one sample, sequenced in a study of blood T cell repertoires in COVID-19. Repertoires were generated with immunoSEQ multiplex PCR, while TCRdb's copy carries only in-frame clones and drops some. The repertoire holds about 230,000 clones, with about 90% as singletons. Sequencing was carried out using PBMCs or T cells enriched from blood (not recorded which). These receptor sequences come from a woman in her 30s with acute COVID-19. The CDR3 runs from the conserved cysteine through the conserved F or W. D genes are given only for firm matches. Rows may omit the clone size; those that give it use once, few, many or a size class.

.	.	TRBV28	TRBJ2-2	TGTGCCAGCAGTTTCAGGGGCGGGGAGCTGTTTTTT	CASSFRGGELFF
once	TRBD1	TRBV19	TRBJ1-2	TGTGCCAGTAGTACTTGGGACAGGGAAGCCTATGGCTACACCTTC	CASSTWDREAYGYTF
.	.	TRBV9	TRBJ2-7	TGTGCCAGCAGCGTAGGACAGGACCACGAGCAGTACTTC	CASSVGQDHEQYF
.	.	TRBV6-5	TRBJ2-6	TGTGCCAGCAGTCGAACAGGGTCGGGGGCCAACGTCCTGACTTTC	CASSRTGSGANVLTF
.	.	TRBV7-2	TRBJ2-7	TGTGCCAGCAGCTCAGTCCGGGGCGAGCAGTACTTC	CASSSVRGEQYF
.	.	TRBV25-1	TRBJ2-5	TGTGCCAGCCTCCAAGAGACCCAGTACTTC	CASLQETQYF
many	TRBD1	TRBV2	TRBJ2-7	TGTGCCAGCAGGAGACAGGGAGTCTTCTACGAGCAGTACTTC	CASRRQGVFYEQYF
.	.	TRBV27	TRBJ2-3	TGTGCCAGCAGTTTATCGCTAGTCCCAGATACGCAGTATTTT	CASSLSLVPDTQYF
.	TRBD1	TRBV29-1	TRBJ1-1	TGCAGCGTTGAACAGGGACAGGGGGACCCGAATGAAGCTTTCTTT	CSVEQGQGDPNEAFF
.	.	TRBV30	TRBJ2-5	TGTGCCTGGAGTTTGGGTCCCCTTCATGCAGGCCAGTACTTC	CAWSLGPLHAGQYF
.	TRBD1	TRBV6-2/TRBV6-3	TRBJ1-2	TGTGCCAGCAGTTACCGGGACAGGCCGAACTATGGCTACACCTTC	CASSYRDRPNYGYTF
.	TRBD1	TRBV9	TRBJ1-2	TGTGCCAGCAGCGTAGGAGGAGAAGGGACAGCGTTTCGGTACACCTTC	CASSVGGEGTAFRYTF
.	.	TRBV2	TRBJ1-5	TGTGCCAGCAGGCGGGGGGCCAGCAATCAGCCCCAGCATTTT	CASRRGASNQPQHF
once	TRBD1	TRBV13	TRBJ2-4	TGTGCCAGCAGCTCGGGACAGGGAAAAGACATTCAGTACTTC	CASSSGQGKDIQYF
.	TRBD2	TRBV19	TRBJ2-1	TGTGCCAGTAGTACCGTAGCGGGCAGCTCCTACAATGAGCAGTTCTTC	CASSTVAGSSYNEQFF
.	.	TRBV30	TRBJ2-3	TGTGCCTGGAGTGTAGGTTCAGGGGACACAGATACGCAGTATTTT	CAWSVGSGDTDTQYF
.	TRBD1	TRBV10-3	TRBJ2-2	TGTGCCATCAGTGAGTCGTCGCAGGGGGCGACCGGGGAGCTGTTTTTT	CAISESSQGATGELFF
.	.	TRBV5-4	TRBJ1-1	TGTGCCAGCAGCTTGAAGGGACTGAGAGCTTTCTTT	CASSLKGLRAFF
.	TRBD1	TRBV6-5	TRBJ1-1	TGTGCCAGCAGCGCCACAGGGGACACTGAAGCTTTCTTT	CASSATGDTEAFF
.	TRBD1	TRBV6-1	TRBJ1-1	TGTGCCAGCAGTGAAGCGCTCAACAGGGGGCGCGGCACTGAAGCTTTCTTT	CASSEALNRGRGTEAFF
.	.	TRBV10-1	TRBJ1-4	TGCGCCATAACAAATGCAACTAATGAAAAACTGTTTTTT	CAITNATNEKLFF
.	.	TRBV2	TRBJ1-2	TGTGCCAGCAGCAGAGGGAGGGACGAGGGTGGCTACACCTTC	CASSRGRDEGGYTF
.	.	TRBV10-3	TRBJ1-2	TGTGCCATCAGTACATACTCGCTAGGGGGGGATGGCTACACCTTC	CAISTYSLGGDGYTF
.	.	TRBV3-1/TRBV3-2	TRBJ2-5	TGTGCCAGCAGCCAAGAAGCCGTCCGGGAGACCCAGTACTTC	CASSQEAVRETQYF
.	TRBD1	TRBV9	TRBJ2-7	TGTGCCAGCAGCGTAAGGGGGCTACCTACCTACGAGCAGTACTTC	CASSVRGLPTYEQYF
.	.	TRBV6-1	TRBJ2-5	TGTGCCAGCAGTGAAGGGACAGCACATCAAGAGACCCAGTACTTC	CASSEGTAHQETQYF
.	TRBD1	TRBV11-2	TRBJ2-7	TGTGCCAGCAGCGGACGTGACAGGGGAAACTACGAGCAGTACTTC	CASSGRDRGNYEQYF
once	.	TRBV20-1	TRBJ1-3	TGCAGTGCTAGTCATCTGAGCTCTGGAAACACCATATATTTT	CSASHLSSGNTIYF
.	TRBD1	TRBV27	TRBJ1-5	TGTGCCAGCAGTTTACAGGGGGCGGGTCAGCCCCAGCATTTT	CASSLQGAGQPQHF
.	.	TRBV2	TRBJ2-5	TGTGCCAGCATTCAGACAGGTGGAGAGACCCAGTACTTC	CASIQTGGETQYF
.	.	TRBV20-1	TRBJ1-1	TGCAGTGCTAGAGTCAATGAAGCTTTCTTT	CSARVNEAFF
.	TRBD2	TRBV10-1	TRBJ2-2	TGCGCCAGCAGTGAGTCGTCTGTAGCGGGGAACACCGGGGAGCTGTTTTTT	CASSESSVAGNTGELFF
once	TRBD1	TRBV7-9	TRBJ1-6	TGTGCCAGCAGCTCCCGCTCCACCGGGACAGTCGGTTCACCCCTCCACTTT	CASSSRSTGTVGSPLHF
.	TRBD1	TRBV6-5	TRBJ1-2	TGTGCCAGCAGTTACCAGGGCAGGGGGGCGGCCTATGGCTACACCTTC	CASSYQGRGAAYGYTF
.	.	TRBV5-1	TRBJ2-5	TGCGCCAGCAGCCCATTGCCCGGGATGGAGACCCAGTACTTC	CASSPLPGMETQYF
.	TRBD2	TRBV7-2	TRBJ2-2	TGTGCCAGCCATGCCAGAGGTAGCGGGGGGACCGGGGAGCTGTTTTTT	CASHARGSGGTGELFF
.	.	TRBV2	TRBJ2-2	TGTGCCAGCAGTGGTCCCCGGGGGACGGCCCCGGCCGGGGAGCTGTTTTTT	CASSGPRGTAPAGELFF
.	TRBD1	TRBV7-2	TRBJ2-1	TGTGCCAGCAGCTTATCAGGGGGCGCCGGCAATGAGCAGTTCTTC	CASSLSGGAGNEQFF
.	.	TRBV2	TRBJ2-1	TGTGCCAGCAACGCAGACTATGAGCAGTTCTTC	CASNADYEQFF
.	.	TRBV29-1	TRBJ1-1	TGCAGCCTAAATCGACAAATAAACACTGAAGCTTTCTTT	CSLNRQINTEAFF
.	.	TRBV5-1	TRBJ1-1	TGCGCCAGCAGCTTGCAGGGCTACGGCACCAACACTGAAGCTTTCTTT	CASSLQGYGTNTEAFF
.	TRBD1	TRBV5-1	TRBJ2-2	TGCGCCAGCAGCTGGGGACAGTTGAACACCGGGGAGCTGTTTTTT	CASSWGQLNTGELFF
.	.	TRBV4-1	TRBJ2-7	TGCGCCAGCAGCCACCGGAGGGGGGGCTACGAGCAGTACTTC	CASSHRRGGYEQYF
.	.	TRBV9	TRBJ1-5	TGTGCCAGCAGCGTAGCTGGGGGGGAAAATCAGCCCCAGCATTTT	CASSVAGGENQPQHF
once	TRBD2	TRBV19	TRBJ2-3	TGTGCCAGTAGTTCCTCTAGCGGGGTGGGGGCAGATACGCAGTATTTT	CASSSSSGVGADTQYF
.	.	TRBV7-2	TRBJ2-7	TGTGCCAGCAGCCTAGGGGGAGAATACGAGCAGTACTTC	CASSLGGEYEQYF
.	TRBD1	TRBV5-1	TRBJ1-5	TGCGCCAGCAGGGGGAAGGGACAGGGGGGTCAGCCCCAGCATTTT	CASRGKGQGGQPQHF
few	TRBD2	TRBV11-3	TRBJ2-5	TGTGCCAGCAGCCGAGGAGCCAGCGGGGACCAAGAGACCCAGTACTTC	CASSRGASGDQETQYF
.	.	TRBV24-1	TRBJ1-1	TGTGCCACCAGTCCGAGTGCGCCGAACACTGAAGCTTTCTTT	CATSPSAPNTEAFF
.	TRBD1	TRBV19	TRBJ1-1	TGTGCCAGCCACCTCGGGACAGGGTTTTCTGCTTTCTTT	CASHLGTGFSAFF
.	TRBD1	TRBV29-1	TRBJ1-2	TGCAGCGTTTTGACAGGGGAGGACTATGGCTACACCTTC	CSVLTGEDYGYTF
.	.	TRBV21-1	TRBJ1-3	TGTGCCAGCAGCCTGGGGGCCCTCTCTGGAAACACCATATATTTT	CASSLGALSGNTIYF
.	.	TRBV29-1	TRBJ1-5	TGCAGCGTGGGACAATATAGCAATCAGCCCCAGCATTTT	CSVGQYSNQPQHF
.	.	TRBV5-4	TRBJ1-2	TGTGCCAGCAGCGAAGACAGCTATGGCTACACCTTC	CASSEDSYGYTF
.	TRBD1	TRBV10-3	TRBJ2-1	TGTGCCATCAGTGAGTTTGGGACAGCTCGCCCGCATGAGCAGTTCTTC	CAISEFGTARPHEQFF
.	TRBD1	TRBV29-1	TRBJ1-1	TGCAGCGTTAGGGCCCGACAGGGAGGTTGGACTGAAGCTTTCTTT	CSVRARQGGWTEAFF
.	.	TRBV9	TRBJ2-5	TGTGCCAGCAGCGAAGTGGAGCGGGCCGAGACCCAGTACTTC	CASSEVERAETQYF
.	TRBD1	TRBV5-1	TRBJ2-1	TGCGCCAGCAGCTTGGTGGACAGGGGATACAATGAGCAGTTCTTC	CASSLVDRGYNEQFF